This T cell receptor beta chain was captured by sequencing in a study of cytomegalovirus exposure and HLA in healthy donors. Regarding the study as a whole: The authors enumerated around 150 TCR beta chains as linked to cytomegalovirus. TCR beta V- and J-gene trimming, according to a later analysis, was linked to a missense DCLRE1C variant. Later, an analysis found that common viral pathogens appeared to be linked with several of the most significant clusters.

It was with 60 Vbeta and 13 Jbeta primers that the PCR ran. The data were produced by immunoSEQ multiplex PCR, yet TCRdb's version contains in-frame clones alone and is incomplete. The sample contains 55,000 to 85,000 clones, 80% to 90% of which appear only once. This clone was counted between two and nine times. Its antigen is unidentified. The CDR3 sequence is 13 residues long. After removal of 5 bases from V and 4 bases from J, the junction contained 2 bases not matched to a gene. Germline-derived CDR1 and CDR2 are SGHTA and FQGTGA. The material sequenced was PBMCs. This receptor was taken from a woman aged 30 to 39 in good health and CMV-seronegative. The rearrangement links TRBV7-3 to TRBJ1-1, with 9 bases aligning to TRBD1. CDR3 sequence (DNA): TGTGCCAGCAGCCGACAGGGGGGCACTGAAGCTTTCTTT. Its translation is CASSRQGGTEAFF.